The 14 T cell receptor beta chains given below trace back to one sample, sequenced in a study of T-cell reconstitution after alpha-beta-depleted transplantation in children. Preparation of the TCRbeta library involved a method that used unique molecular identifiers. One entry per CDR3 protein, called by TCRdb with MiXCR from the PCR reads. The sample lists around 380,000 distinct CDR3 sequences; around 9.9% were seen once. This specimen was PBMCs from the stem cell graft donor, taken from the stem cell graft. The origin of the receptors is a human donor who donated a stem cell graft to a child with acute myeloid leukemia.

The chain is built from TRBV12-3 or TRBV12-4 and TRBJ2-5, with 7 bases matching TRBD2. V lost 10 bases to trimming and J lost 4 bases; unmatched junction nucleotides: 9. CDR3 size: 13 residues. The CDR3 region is CATRAPGGETQYF. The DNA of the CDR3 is TGTGCCACGCGGGCCCCGGGGGGAGAGACCCAGTACTTC.

CDR3 region: CASSDGASGGTDTQYF. CDR3 bases: TGTGCCAGCAGTGATGGGGCTAGCGGGGGCACAGATACGCAGTATTTT. This sequence joins TRBV2 and TRBJ2-3; 9 nucleotides align to TRBD2. This CDR3 spans 16 amino acids. V shed 3 bases, J shed 1 base, and the junction held 5 bases outside the gene matches. Germline CDR1 reads SNHLY; CDR2 reads FYNNEI.

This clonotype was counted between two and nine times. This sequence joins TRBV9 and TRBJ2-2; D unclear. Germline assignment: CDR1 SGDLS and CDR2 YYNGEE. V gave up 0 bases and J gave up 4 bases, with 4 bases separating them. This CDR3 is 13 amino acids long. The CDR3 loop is CASSVASTGELFF. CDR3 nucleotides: TGTGCCAGCAGCGTAGCGTCCACCGGGGAGCTGTTTTTT.

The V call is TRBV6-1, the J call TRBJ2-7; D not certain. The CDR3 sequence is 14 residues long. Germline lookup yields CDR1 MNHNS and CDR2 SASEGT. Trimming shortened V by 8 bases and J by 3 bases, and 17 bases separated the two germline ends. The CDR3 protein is CASRAFSDVYEQYF. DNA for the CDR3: TGTGCCAGCCGCGCCTTTTCGGACGTCTACGAGCAGTACTTC.

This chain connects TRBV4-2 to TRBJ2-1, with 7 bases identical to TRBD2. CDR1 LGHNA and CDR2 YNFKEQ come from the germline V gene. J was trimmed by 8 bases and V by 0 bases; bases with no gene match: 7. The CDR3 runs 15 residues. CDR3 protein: CASSQEIASGHEQFF. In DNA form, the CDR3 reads TGTGCCAGCAGCCAAGAGATAGCTAGCGGCCATGAGCAGTTCTTC.

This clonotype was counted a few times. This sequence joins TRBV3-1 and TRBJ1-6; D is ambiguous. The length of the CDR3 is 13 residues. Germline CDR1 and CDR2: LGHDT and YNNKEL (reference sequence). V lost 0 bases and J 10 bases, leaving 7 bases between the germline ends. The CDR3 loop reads CASSQDLRSPLHF. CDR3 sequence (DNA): TGTGCCAGCAGCCAAGACCTGCGGTCACCCCTCCACTTT.

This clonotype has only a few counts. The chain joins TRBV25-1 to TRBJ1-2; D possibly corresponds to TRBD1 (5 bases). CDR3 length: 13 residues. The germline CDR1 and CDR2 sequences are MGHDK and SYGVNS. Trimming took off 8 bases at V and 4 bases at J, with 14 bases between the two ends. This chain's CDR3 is CASAGKGTYGYTF. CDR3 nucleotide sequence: TGTGCCAGCGCAGGGAAGGGGACCTATGGCTACACCTTC.

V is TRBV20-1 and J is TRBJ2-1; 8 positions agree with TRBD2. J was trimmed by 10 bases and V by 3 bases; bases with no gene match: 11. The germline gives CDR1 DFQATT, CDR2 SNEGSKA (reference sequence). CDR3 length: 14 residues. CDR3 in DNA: TGCAGTGCTAGTCCCAGCGGGGGCCTGGGGGAGCAGTTCTTC. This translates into CSASPSGGLGEQFF.

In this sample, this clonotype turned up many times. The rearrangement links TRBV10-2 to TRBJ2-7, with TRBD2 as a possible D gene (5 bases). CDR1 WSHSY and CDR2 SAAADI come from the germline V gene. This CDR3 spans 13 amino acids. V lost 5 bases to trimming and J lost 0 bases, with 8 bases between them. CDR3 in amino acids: CASSSGNSYEQYF. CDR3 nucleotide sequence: TGCGCCAGCAGTTCCGGGAACTCCTACGAGCAGTACTTC.

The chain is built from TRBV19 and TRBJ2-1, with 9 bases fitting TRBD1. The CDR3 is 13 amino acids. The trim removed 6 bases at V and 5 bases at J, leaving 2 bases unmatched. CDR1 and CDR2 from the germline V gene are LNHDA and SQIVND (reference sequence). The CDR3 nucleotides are TGTGCCAGTAGAAGGACAGGGGACAATGAGCAGTTCTTC. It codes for CASRRTGDNEQFF.

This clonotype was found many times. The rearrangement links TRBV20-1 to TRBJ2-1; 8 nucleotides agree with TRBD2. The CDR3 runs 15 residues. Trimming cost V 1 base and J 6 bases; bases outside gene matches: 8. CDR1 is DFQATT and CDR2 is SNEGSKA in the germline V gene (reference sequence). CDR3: CSARVPGRATNEQFF. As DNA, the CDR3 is TGCAGTGCTAGAGTCCCCGGGAGGGCCACCAATGAGCAGTTCTTC.

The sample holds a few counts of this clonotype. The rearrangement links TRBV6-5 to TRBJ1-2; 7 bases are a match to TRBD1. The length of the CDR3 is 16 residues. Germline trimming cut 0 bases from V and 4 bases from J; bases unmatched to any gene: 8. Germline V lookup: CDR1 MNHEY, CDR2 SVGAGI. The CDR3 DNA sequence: TGTGCCAGCAGTTACTCGCCCCCGGGACAGATCTATGGCTACACCTTC. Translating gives CASSYSPPGQIYGYTF.

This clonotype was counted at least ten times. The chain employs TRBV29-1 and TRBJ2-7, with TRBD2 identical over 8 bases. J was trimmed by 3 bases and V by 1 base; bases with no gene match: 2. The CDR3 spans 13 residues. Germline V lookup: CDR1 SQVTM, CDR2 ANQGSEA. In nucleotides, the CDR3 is TGCAGCGTTGAAGGCGCGGGGGGCTACGAGCAGTACTTC. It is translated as CSVEGAGGYEQYF.

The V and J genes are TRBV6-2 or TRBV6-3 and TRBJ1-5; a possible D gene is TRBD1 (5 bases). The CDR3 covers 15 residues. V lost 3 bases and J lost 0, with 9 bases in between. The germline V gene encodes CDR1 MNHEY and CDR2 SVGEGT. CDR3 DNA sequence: TGTGCCAGCAGTTATCTGGACACTAGCAATCAGCCCCAGCATTTT. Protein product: CASSYLDTSNQPQHF.